Listed here is a single T cell receptor beta chain. V lost 10 bases and J lost 2, with 14 bases in between. The CDR3 length is 13 residues. The germline CDR1 and CDR2 sequences are MNHNY and SVGAGI (reference sequence). The data belong to a study of T cell changes during pregnancy in multiple sclerosis. Generated by immunoSEQ multiplex PCR, the TCRdb table keeps only in-frame clones and is missing some. The sample records about 42,000 clones, about 90% being singletons. The sequenced sample was CD4+ T cells from peripheral blood mononuclear cells, obtained after pregnancy. The clonotype comes from a female donor with multiple sclerosis, enrolled in a pregnancy study. The chain employs TRBV6-6 and TRBJ1-1, with TRBD1 as a possible D gene (5 bases). The CDR3 DNA reads as TGTGCCACGCGGGGGAGACTTAACACTGAAGCTTTCTTT. Translating gives CATRGRLNTEAFF.